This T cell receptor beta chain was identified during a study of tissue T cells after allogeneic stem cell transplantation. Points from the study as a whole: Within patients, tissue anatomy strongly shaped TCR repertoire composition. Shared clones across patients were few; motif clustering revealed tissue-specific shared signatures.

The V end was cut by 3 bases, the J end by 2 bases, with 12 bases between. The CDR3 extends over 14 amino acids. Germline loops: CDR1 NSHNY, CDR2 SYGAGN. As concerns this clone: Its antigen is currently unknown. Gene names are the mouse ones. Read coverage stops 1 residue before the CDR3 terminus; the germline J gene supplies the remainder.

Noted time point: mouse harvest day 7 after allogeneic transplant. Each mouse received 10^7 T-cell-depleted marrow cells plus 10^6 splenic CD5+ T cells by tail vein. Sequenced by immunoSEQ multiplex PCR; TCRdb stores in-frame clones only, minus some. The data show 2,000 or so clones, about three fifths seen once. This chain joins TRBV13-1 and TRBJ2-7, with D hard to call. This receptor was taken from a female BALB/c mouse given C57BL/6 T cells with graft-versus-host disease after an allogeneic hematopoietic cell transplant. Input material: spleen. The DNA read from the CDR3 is TGTGCCAGCAGTGGCGGAGGGAGGACCTATGAACAGTAC. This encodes CASSGGGRTYEQY. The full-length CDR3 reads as CASSGGGRTYEQYF.